This entry describes one T cell receptor beta chain. Its antigen is currently not known. The CDR3 covers 14 residues, taking in both the cysteine and the phenylalanine. No DNA is given. CDR1 and CDR2 were assigned from the germline V gene as SGHRS and YFSETQ. TCRdb records Illumina HiSeq 2000 as the sequencer. 5'RACE template switching, by which a universal primer site and unique molecular identifiers were added, was used to make TCR beta cDNA libraries. cDNA synthesis was primed from the TCR beta constant segment and was followed by two successive PCR amplification steps. Concerning the study's data processing: MIGEC handled demultiplexing of the reads and grouping by UMI, while MiTCR was used to assemble and quantify clonotypes. To exclude erroneous sequences, only TCR cDNA sequences supported by at least two reads were retained. The tcR package was used for downstream repertoire analysis, with clonotypes matched between fractions based on CDR3 nucleotide sequence plus V segment. VDJmatch was used to annotate antigen specificity against VDJdb, with one amino acid substitution allowed in CDR3. Based on TCRdb reprocessing of the reads, there is one entry per CDR3 protein sequence, and DNA is missing. TCRdb, not the authors, supplied the V and J calls. The sample table includes around 470,000 distinct CDR3 sequences. Roughly 1.4% of the sample lies in the top ten.

The data were taken from a study of T cells expressing NK-cell markers (TCRdb year 2020). About the investigation overall: In sorted CD3+CD56+NKG2C+, CD3+CD56+NKG2C- and CD3+CD56-NKG2C+ T-cell subsets from several donors, TCR beta-chain repertoires were profiled. Among the eight sequenced donors, seven were HCMV-seropositive and one was HCMV-seronegative. The eight sequenced donors were randomly selected healthy volunteers, three men and five women. Illumina HiSeq 2000/2500, MiSeq or NextSeq was used to sequence libraries as 2 x 150 bp reads.

Here is what the overall study found, with its caveats: Those dominant clonotypes were again the most abundant among CD3+CD56-NKG2C+ cells in four donors, at roughly 25-65%. Whether the expanded NKG2C-expressing T cell clones were specific for HCMV antigens remained unclear. In roughly 6 donors, the dominant CD3+CD56+NKG2C+ clonotypes ranked among the top 10 CD8+ clonotypes, making up roughly 1.0-7.0% of CD8+ T cells.

HCMV serostatus was determined by detecting HCMV-specific IgG in serum with a commercial ELISA kit. Peripheral blood mononuclear cells were isolated from blood by Ficoll density gradient centrifugation. The receptor was isolated from a woman aged 50 to 65 in good health. Donor details come from another sample of the same person, matched by shared clones. This chain joins TRBV5-1 to TRBJ1-3. Input material: blood T cells: a sorted CD56 or NKG2C T cell subset, CD4+ or CD8+ T cells, or bulk PBMC T cells (not recorded which). The CDR3 amino acid sequence is: CASSLDGPGNTIYF.